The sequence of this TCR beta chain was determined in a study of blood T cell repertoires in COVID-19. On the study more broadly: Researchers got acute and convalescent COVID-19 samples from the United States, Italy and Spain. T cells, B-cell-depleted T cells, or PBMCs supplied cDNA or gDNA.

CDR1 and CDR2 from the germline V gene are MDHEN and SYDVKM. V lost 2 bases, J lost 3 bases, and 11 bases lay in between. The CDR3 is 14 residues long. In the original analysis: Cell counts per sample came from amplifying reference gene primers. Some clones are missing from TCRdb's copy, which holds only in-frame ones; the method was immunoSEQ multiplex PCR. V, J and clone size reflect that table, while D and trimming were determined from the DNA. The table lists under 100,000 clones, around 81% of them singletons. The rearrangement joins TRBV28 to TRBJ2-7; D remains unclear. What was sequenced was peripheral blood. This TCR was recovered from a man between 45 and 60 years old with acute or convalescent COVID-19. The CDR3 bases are TGTGCCAGCAGTTTAAGCACCCACCTCTACGAGCAGTACTTC. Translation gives CASSLSTHLYEQYF. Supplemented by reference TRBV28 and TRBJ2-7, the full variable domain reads DVKVTQSSRYLVKRTGEKVFLECVQDMDHENMFWYRQDPGLGLRLIYFSYDVKMKEKGDIPEGYSVSREKKERFSLILESASTNQTSMYLCASSLSTHLYEQYFGPGTRLTVT.